Reported below is one TCR beta chain. This sample is drawn from a study of blood T cell repertoires in COVID-19. About the research overall: The origin of the acute and convalescent COVID-19 samples was the United States, Italy and Spain. T cells, B-cell-depleted T cells, or PBMCs supplied cDNA or gDNA.

Germline CDR1 MNHNY, CDR2 SVGAGI (reference sequence). Trimming cost V 5 bases and J 2 bases; bases outside gene matches: 15. The CDR3 is made up of 19 amino acids. Only in-frame clones appear in the TCRdb table, and some are missing; sequencing was by immunoSEQ multiplex PCR. The sample has about 430,000 clones, over 75% seen once. Participants, 18 to 89 years old, spanned 25 or so US areas. The study assigned cohorts using participant-reported clinical history. The TCR was taken from a woman aged 25 to 39 with acute COVID-19. The chain links TRBV6-6 to TRBJ1-5; 10 bases agree with TRBD1. The sequencing input was PBMCs or T cells enriched from blood (not recorded which). This CDR3 is CASSPETGGALGGNQPQHF. The CDR3 DNA sequence: TGTGCCAGCAGTCCCGAGACAGGGGGCGCATTGGGGGGCAATCAGCCCCAGCATTTT.